Below are 22 T cell receptor beta chains sequenced from a single sample in a study of blood T cells in healthy people across ages (dated by TCRdb to about 2015). The library came from 5' RACE. Sequencing instrument: Illumina HiSeq 2500. The second PCR ran for roughly 7 to 11 cycles and used a J-beta primer mix along with a sample-barcoded 5' primer. TCRdb ran its own pipeline on the public reads, namely fastp trimming at Q25 and MiXCR clone calling, and kept in-frame beta chains. CDR3 protein duplicates are merged, each entry listing the most common genes and DNA. This sample lists fewer than 800,000 distinct CDR3 sequences; approximately 49% were detected once. Approximately 32% of the sample rests with the top ten. The sample consisted of blood. The origin of the receptors is a woman aged 55-69 years in good health.

This clonotype was detected only once. The gene calls are TRBV29-1 and TRBJ2-2; the D gene is possibly TRBD1 (6 bases). In germline, CDR1 is SQVTM, CDR2 ANQGSEA. V lost 5 bases, J lost 1 base, and 14 bases lay in between. The CDR3 extends over 15 amino acids. CDR3 amino acids: CSVILQGQNTGELFF. In nucleotides, the CDR3 is TGCAGCGTTATATTACAGGGCCAGAACACCGGGGAGCTGTTTTTT.

As regards this clonotype: One junction end does not reproduce the germline sequence, and a read error may be involved. The rearrangement joins TRBV9 to TRBJ2-4; TRBD2 might be the D (6 bases). TRBJ2-5 explains the end of the DNA better; the J call may be wrong. Germline CDR1 SGDLS, CDR2 YYNGEE. The CDR3 covers 15 residues. The CDR3 sequence is CASGVAGGSQETQYF. The CDR3 DNA reads TGTGCCAGCGGCGTAGCTGGGGGGTCCCAAGAGACCCAGTACTTC.

The CDR3 nucleotides read TGTGCCATCAGTATTAGTTCCCCCTACGAGCAGTACTTC. The encoded protein is CAISISSPYEQYF. The chain is built from TRBV10-3 and TRBJ2-7; no definite D call. Germline CDR1 is ENHRY and CDR2 is SYGVKD. V lost 5 bases and J lost 2, with 10 bases in between. The CDR3 is 13 residues long.

The CDR3 bases are TGCGCCAGCAGCACAGCAGCTAACACAGATACGCAGTATTTT. Its protein product is CASSTAANTDTQYF. V is TRBV5-1 and J is TRBJ2-3; no definite D call. The length of the CDR3 is 14 residues. Germline values: CDR1 SGHRS, CDR2 YFSETQ. V shed 4 bases and J shed 2 bases, with 11 bases lying between them.

This clonotype came up a few times. This chain connects TRBV20-1 to TRBJ2-1; the D is unclear. Germline V gives CDR1 DFQATT, CDR2 SNEGSKA (reference sequence). The V and J ends lost 3 bases and 8 bases respectively, with 11 bases between them. The CDR3 has 12 residues. The chain's CDR3 is CSASGARDEQFF. The CDR3 DNA reads TGCAGTGCTAGTGGAGCCCGAGATGAGCAGTTCTTC.

The rearrangement joins TRBV29-1 to TRBJ2-7; D possibly corresponds to TRBD1 (5 bases). CDR1 and CDR2 (germline): SQVTM, ANQGSEA. This CDR3 comprises 11 residues. V gave up 0 bases and J gave up 7 bases, with 7 bases separating them. The CDR3 DNA is TGCAGCGTTGAAGAGGGGCCAGAGCAGTACTTC. Its translation: CSVEEGPEQYF.

This clonotype was found many times. The chain uses TRBV2 and TRBJ1-4; D unclear. Trimming cost V 10 bases and J 0 bases, with 15 bases left between them. Germline V lookup: CDR1 SNHLY, CDR2 FYNNEI. The CDR3 runs 15 residues. CDR3 sequence: CATIVGTTTNEKLFF. The CDR3 nucleotides read TGTGCCACAATAGTCGGAACCACAACTAATGAAAAACTGTTTTTT.

The V gene is TRBV28, the J gene TRBJ1-1; no definite D call. Trimming cost V 5 bases and J 3 bases, with 4 bases left between them. The CDR3 runs to 11 residues. Germline V lookup: CDR1 MDHEN, CDR2 SYDVKM. As DNA, the CDR3 is TGTGCCAGCAGTGATTACACTGAAGCTTTCTTT. Translating it yields CASSDYTEAFF.

The J gene is TRBJ2-1, the V gene TRBV15; the D gene is possibly TRBD2 (6 bases). Germline V lookup: CDR1 LNHNV, CDR2 YYDKDF (reference sequence). Trimming cost V 5 bases and J 4 bases, with 27 bases left between them. The CDR3 contains 19 residues. The DNA for the CDR3 is TGTGCCACCAGCGTTAGAGGGAGACGGGCCGGGGGTTTTTACAATGAGCAGTTCTTC. It is translated as CATSVRGRRAGGFYNEQFF. Combining the CDR3 with reference TRBV15 and TRBJ2-1 gives the whole variable domain DAMVIQNPRYQVTQFGKPVTLSCSQTLNHNVMYWYQQKSSQAPKLLFHYYDKDFNNEADTPDNFQSRRPNTSFCFLDIRSPGLGDTAMYLCATSVRGRRAGGFYNEQFFGPGTRLTVL.

The V call is TRBV9, the J call TRBJ1-4; D is undetermined. The CDR3 extends over 16 amino acids. Germline loops: CDR1 SGDLS, CDR2 YYNGEE. Trimming removed 0 bases from V and 4 bases from J, with 13 bases in between. The CDR3 is CASSVGPNPYNEKLFF. The CDR3 DNA reads TGTGCCAGCAGCGTAGGTCCTAACCCATATAATGAAAAACTGTTTTTT. The full variable domain, rest sourced from reference TRBV9 and TRBJ1-4, is DSGVTQTPKHLITATGQRVTLRCSPRSGDLSVYWYQQSLDQGLQFLIQYYNGEERAKGNILERFSAQQFPDLHSELNLSSLELGDSALYFCASSVGPNPYNEKLFFGSGTQLSVL.

V gene TRBV4-1 combines with J gene TRBJ2-5, with 7 bases fitting TRBD2. The CDR3 extends over 15 amino acids. The J segment lost 4 bases and the V segment lost 3 bases, leaving 8 bases of the junction unmatched. Germline V lookup: CDR1 MGHRA, CDR2 YSYEKL. DNA for the CDR3: TGCGCCAGCAGCCAGCCCCGGGAGGTCCGAGAGACCCAGTACTTC. Translated, it gives CASSQPREVRETQYF.

This sequence joins TRBV7-9 and TRBJ2-1, with unresolved D. The J call could be wrong; TRBJ2-7 is a better fit for the DNA end. Germline CDR1 and CDR2: SEHNR and FQNEAQ (reference sequence). The CDR3 has 15 residues. The CDR3 spells CASSLAFSSYNEQYF. The CDR3 coding sequence is TGTGCCAGCAGCTTAGCCTTTTCCTCCTACAATGAGCAGTACTTC.

This clonotype was recorded many times. The CDR3 nucleotides are TGCAGCGTTGAACTAGCGGTAGGAGCTCGAGAGACCCAGTACTTC. Translated: CSVELAVGARETQYF. This sequence joins TRBV29-1 and TRBJ2-5, with TRBD2 identical over 7 bases. With V trimmed by 2 bases and J by 4 bases, 10 bases remained unmatched. The CDR3 is 15 amino acids. Per germline, CDR1 SQVTM and CDR2 ANQGSEA.

This clonotype has more than one count but fewer than ten. This chain joins TRBV5-1 and TRBJ2-3, with 8 bases lining up with TRBD1. This CDR3 has 14 amino acids. J lost 1 base, V lost 4 bases, and 2 bases had no gene match. Germline V gene lookup returns CDR1 SGHRS and CDR2 YFSETQ. CDR3 protein: CASSAGQGTDTQYF. The CDR3 DNA sequence: TGCGCCAGCAGCGCGGGACAGGGCACAGATACGCAGTATTTT. Full variable domain (outside the CDR3, taken from reference TRBV5-1 and TRBJ2-3): KAGVTQTPRYLIKTRGQQVTLSCSPISGHRSVSWYQQTPGQGLQFLFEYFSETQRNKGNFPGRFSGRQFSNSRSEMNVSTLELGDSALYLCASSAGQGTDTQYFGPGTRLTVL.

The genes are TRBV7-2 and TRBJ2-5; 8 bases are shared with TRBD1. The CDR3 spans 14 residues. CDR1 is SGHTA, CDR2 FQGNSA, per germline. V lost 3 bases and J lost 4; bases outside the gene matches: 4. CDR3 DNA sequence: TGTGCCAGCAGCTTGACAGGGGTGGCAGAGACCCAGTACTTC. As protein: CASSLTGVAETQYF.

The J gene is TRBJ2-7, the V gene TRBV20-1, with a weak D call TRBD2 (5 bases). This CDR3 contains 14 residues. CDR1 and CDR2 (germline): DFQATT, SNEGSKA (reference sequence). Trimming left V 3 bases short and J 7 bases short, with 19 bases between. CDR3 sequence (DNA): TGCAGTGCTAGCGTTCTAGCAAAACGCAATGAGCAGTACTTC. Translation: CSASVLAKRNEQYF.

The chain is built from TRBV4-1 and TRBJ2-5; possible D gene TRBD2, 6 bases. CDR3 length: 16 amino acids. Germline values: CDR1 MGHRA, CDR2 YSYEKL. Trimming stripped 2 bases from V and 5 bases from J, with 18 bases between. The chain's CDR3 is CASSQPTRGIQETQYF. DNA of the CDR3: TGCGCCAGCAGCCAACCAACTCGGGGGATTCAGGAGACCCAGTACTTC.

The V gene is TRBV7-2, the J gene TRBJ1-5; 7 bases fit TRBD1. The CDR3 consists of 15 residues. Germline V CDR1 and CDR2: SGHTA, FQGNSA. Germline trimming cut 5 bases from V and 3 bases from J; bases unmatched to any gene: 7. In DNA, the CDR3 is TGTGCCAGCAGCACGCGAACAGGGGTCAATCAGCCCCAGCATTTT. Its translation: CASSTRTGVNQPQHF.

About this clonotype: Possible read error: a much larger clone is one base away. This chain uses TRBV2 with TRBJ2-7; 7 nucleotides match TRBD1. This CDR3 spans 14 amino acids. Germline CDR1 is SNHLY and CDR2 is FYNNEI. The V segment lost 4 bases and the J segment 5 bases; nucleotides outside the gene matches: 8. CDR3 nucleotides: TGTGCCAGCAGTGTGACAGGGCTAAAGGACGAGCAGTACTTC. It encodes CASSVTGLKDEQYF.

This clonotype was found a few times. This sequence joins TRBV6-4 and TRBJ2-1; D may be TRBD1 or TRBD2 (5 bases each). Trimming took off 4 bases at V and 2 bases at J, with 12 bases between the two ends. The CDR3 is 15 amino acids. CDR1 is MRHNA and CDR2 is SNTAGT in the germline V gene. The CDR3 DNA sequence: TGTGCCAGCAGTGTGGAGTTGGGGGCCTACAATGAGCAGTTCTTC. This translates into CASSVELGAYNEQFF.

This clonotype was detected once. The rearrangement joins TRBV27 to TRBJ1-6, with D hard to call. The V end lost 2 bases, the J end lost 6 bases, and 8 bases lay between the germline ends. The CDR3 runs 14 residues. Germline values: CDR1 MNHEY, CDR2 SMNVEV (reference sequence). The chain's CDR3 is CASSLIGSNSPLHF. The DNA of the CDR3 is TGTGCCAGCAGTTTAATCGGGTCTAATTCACCCCTCCACTTT.

The table lists this clonotype with a few counts. V is TRBV3-1 and J is TRBJ1-2, with TRBD1 identical over 12 bases. This CDR3 has 15 residues. Losses at the gene ends were 5 bases for V and 7 bases for J; bases not matched to a gene: 8. Germline values: CDR1 LGHDT, CDR2 YNNKEL (reference sequence). The CDR3: CASSAGTGGVSGYTF. Written as DNA, the CDR3 is TGTGCCAGCAGCGCAGGGACAGGGGGCGTGAGTGGCTACACCTTC.